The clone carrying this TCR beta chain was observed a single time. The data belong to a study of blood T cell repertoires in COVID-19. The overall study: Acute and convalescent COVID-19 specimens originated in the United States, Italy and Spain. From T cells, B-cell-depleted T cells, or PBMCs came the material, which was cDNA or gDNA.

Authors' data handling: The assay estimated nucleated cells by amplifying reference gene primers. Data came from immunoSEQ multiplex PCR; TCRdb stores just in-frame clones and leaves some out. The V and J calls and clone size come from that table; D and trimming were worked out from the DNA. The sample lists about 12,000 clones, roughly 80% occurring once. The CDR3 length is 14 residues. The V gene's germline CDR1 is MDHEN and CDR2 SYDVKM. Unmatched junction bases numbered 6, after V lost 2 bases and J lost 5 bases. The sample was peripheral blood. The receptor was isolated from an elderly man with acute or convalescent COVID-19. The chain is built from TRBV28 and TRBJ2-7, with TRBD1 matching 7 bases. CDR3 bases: TGTGCCAGCAGTTTAGGACAGGTTTGGGACGAGCAGTACTTC. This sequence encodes CASSLGQVWDEQYF. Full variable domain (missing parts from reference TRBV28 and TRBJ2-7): DVKVTQSSRYLVKRTGEKVFLECVQDMDHENMFWYRQDPGLGLRLIYFSYDVKMKEKGDIPEGYSVSREKKERFSLILESASTNQTSMYLCASSLGQVWDEQYFGPGTRLTVT.